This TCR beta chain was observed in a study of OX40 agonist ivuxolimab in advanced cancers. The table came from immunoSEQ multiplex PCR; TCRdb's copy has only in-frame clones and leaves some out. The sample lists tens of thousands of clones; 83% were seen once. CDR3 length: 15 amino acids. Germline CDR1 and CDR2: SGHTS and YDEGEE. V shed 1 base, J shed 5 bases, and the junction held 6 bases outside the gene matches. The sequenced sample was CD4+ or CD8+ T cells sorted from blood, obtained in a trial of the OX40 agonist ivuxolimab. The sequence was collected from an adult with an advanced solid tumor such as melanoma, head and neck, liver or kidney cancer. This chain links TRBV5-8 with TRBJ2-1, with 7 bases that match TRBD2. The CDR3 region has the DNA TGTGCCAGCAGCTTGTTGAGAGCGGGAAACAATGAGCAGTTCTTC. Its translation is CASSLLRAGNNEQFF.